The present T cell receptor beta chain was sequenced within a study of CDR3 diversity in severe acne. The V end was cut by 2 bases, the J end by 6 bases, with 12 bases between. Germline CDR1 reads SGHRS; CDR2 reads YFSETQ. The CDR3 is 13 residues long. This clonotype was detected ten times or more. In TCRdb, the PCR reads were re-called with MiXCR into one record per CDR3 protein. The sample has roughly 100,000 distinct CDR3 sequences; roughly half are singletons. The V gene is TRBV5-1, the J gene TRBJ2-7; D perhaps matches TRBD1 (6 bases). This clonotype was obtained from a male donor with acne. Sequencing was performed on blood. The CDR3 nucleotides read TGCGCCAGCAGCTTACTACAGGGTTTCGAGCAGTACTTC. The encoded protein is CASSLLQGFEQYF.